This T cell receptor (beta chain) was recorded in a study of beta chain features in type 1 diabetes. As concerns this clone: Its antigen is still unknown.

The CDR3 is 12 residues long. Germline V lookup: CDR1 LGHNT, CDR2 FRNRAP. Trimming took off 5 bases at V and 9 bases at J, with 10 bases between the two ends. Expressed TCRB transcripts were sequenced because the entire RNA isolate underwent reverse transcription. TCRdb's copy holds only in-frame clones and misses some; the assay was immunoSEQ multiplex PCR. In the table there are about 360,000 clones, 10% to 15% of which are singletons. Whole-study findings and limits: Among patients with Type 1 diabetes, TCRB CDR3s were moderately but significantly shorter in every one of the four CD4+ subsets.

This chain connects TRBV12-5 to TRBJ2-2, with D hard to call. This sequence was found in a woman aged 18-30 years with type 1 diabetes. The sequenced sample consisted of naive CD4+ T cells from blood. CDR3 in DNA: TGTGCTAGTGGTACCCCCGCGCGGGAGCTGTTTTTT. Encoded protein: CASGTPARELFF. Full variable domain (missing parts from reference TRBV12-5 and TRBJ2-2): DARVTQTPRHKVTEMGQEVTMRCQPILGHNTVFWYRQTMMQGLELLAYFRNRAPLDDSGMPKDRFSAEMPDATLATLKIQPSEPRDSAVYFCASGTPARELFFGEGSRLTVL.